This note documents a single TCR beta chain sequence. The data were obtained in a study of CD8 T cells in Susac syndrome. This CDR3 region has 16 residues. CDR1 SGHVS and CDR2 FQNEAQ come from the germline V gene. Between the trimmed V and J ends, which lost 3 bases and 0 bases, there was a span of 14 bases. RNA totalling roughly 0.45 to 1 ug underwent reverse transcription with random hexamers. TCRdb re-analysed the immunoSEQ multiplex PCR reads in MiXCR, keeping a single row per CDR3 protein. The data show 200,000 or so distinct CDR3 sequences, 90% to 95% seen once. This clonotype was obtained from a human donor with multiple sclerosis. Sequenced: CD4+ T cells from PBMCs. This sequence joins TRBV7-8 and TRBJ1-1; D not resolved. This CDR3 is CASSFSWHYMNTEAFF. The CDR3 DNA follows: TGTGCCAGCAGCTTTTCATGGCATTACATGAACACTGAAGCTTTCTTT.